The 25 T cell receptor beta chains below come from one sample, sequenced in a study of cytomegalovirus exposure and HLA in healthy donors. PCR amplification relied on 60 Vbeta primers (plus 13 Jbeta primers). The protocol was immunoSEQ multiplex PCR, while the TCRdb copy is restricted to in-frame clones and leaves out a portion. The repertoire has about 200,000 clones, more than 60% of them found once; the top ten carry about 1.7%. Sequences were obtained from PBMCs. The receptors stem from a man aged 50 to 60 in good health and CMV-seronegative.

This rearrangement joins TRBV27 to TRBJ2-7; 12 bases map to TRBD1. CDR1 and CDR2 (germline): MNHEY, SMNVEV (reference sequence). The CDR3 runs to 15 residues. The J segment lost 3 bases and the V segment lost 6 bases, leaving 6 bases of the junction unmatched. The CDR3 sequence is CASREGTGGVYEQYF. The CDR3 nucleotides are TGTGCCAGCAGGGAGGGGACAGGGGGCGTCTACGAGCAGTACTTC.

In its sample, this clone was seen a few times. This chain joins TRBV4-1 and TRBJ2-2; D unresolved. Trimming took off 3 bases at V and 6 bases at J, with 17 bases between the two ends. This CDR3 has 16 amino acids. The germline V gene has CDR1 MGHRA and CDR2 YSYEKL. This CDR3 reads CASSQANLIAAGELFF. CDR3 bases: TGCGCCAGCAGCCAGGCTAACCTTATAGCTGCCGGGGAGCTGTTTTTT.

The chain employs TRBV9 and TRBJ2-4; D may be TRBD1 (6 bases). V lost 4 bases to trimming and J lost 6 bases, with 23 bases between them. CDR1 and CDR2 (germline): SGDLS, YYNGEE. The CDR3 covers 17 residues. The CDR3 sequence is CASSLPGSGAALNIQYF. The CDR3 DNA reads TGTGCCAGCAGCCTCCCCGGGTCAGGGGCGGCGTTAAACATTCAGTACTTC.

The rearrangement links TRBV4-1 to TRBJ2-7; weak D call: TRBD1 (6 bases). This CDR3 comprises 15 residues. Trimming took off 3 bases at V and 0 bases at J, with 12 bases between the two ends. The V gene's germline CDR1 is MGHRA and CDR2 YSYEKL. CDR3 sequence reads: CASSQGHLSSYEQYF. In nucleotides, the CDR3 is TGCGCCAGCAGCCAGGGACACCTGAGCTCCTACGAGCAGTACTTC.

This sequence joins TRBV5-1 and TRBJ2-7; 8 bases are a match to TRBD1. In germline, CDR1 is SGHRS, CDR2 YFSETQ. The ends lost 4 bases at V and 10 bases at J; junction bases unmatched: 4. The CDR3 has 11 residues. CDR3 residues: CASSPDREQYF. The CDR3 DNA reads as TGCGCCAGCAGCCCGGACAGGGAACAGTACTTC.

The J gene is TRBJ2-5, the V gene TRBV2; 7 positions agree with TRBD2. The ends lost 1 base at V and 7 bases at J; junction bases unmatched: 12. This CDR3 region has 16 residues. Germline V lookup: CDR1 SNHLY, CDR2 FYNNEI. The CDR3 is CASSEVVAGSGGTQYF. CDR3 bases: TGTGCCAGCAGTGAAGTGGTAGCGGGTTCTGGGGGGACCCAGTACTTC. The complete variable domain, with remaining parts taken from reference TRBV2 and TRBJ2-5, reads EPEVTQTPSHQVTQMGQEVILRCVPISNHLYFYWYRQILGQKVEFLVSFYNNEISEKSEIFDDQFSVERPDGSNFTLKIRSTKLEDSAMYFCASSEVVAGSGGTQYFGPGTRLLVL.

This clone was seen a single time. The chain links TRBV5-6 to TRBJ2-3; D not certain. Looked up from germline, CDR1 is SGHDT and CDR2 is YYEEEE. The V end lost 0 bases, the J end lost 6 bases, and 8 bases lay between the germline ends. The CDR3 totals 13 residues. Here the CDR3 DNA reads TGTGCCAGCAGCTTGGGGTCCGGGGATACGCAGTATTTT. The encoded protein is CASSLGSGDTQYF.

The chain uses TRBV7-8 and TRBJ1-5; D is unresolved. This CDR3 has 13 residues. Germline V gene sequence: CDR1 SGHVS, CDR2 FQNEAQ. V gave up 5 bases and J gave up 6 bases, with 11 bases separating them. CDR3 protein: CASSPEELQPQHF. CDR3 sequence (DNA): TGTGCCAGCAGCCCCGAGGAGCTTCAGCCCCAGCATTTT.

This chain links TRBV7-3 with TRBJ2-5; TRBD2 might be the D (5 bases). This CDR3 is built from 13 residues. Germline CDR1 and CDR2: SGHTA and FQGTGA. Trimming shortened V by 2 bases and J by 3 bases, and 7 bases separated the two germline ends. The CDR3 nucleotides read TGTGCCAGCAGCTTACTGGGAGAAGAGACCCAGTACTTC. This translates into CASSLLGEETQYF.

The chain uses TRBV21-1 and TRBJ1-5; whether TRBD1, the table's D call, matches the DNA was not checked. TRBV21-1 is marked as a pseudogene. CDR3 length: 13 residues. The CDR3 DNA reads TGTGCCAGAGGCGACAGGGAGCATCAGCCCCAGCATTTT. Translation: CARGDREHQPQHF.

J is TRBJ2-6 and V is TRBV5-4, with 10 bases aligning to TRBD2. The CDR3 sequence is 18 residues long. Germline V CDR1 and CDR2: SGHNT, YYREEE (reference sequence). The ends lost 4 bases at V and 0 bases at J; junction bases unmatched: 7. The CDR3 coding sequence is TGTGCCAGCAGCGAGGGACTAGCGAGATCCTCTGGGGCCAACGTCCTGACTTTC. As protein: CASSEGLARSSGANVLTF.

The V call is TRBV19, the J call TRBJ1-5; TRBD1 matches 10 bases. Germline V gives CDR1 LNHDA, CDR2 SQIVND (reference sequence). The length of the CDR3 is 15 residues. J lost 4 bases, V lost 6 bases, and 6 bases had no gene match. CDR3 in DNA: TGTGCCAGTAGGAGGGACAGGGGTTCGAATCAGCCCCAGCATTTT. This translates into CASRRDRGSNQPQHF.

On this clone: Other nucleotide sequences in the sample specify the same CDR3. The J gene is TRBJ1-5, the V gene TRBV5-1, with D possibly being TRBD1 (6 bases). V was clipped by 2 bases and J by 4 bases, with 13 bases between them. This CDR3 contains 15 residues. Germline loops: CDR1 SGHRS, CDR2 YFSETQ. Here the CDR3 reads CASSLEGVGNQPQHF. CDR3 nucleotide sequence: TGCGCCAGCAGCTTAGAGGGGGTGGGAAATCAGCCCCAGCATTTT.

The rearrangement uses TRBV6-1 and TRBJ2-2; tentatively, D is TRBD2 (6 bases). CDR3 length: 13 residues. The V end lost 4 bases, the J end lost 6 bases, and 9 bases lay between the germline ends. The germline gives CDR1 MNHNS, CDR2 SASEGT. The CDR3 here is CASSVLASGELFF. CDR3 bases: TGTGCCAGCAGTGTACTAGCATCCGGGGAGCTGTTTTTT.

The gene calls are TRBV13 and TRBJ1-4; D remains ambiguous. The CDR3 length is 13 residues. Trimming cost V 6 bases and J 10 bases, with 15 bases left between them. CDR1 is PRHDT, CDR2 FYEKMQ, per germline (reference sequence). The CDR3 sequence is CASSNAPPGKLFF. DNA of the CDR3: TGTGCCAGCAGTAACGCCCCGCCAGGAAAACTGTTTTTT.

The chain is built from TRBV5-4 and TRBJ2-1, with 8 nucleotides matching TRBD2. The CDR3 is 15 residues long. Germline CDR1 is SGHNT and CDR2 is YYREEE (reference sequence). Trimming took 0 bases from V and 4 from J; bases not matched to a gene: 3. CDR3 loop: CASSLELAEYNEQFF. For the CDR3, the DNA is TGTGCCAGCAGCTTGGAACTAGCGGAGTACAATGAGCAGTTCTTC.

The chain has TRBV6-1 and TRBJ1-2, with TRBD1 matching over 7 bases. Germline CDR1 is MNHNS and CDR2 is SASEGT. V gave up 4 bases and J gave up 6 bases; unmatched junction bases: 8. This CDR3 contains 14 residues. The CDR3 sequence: CASSAGQKTDGYTF. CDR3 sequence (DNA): TGTGCCAGCAGTGCGGGACAGAAAACCGATGGCTACACCTTC.

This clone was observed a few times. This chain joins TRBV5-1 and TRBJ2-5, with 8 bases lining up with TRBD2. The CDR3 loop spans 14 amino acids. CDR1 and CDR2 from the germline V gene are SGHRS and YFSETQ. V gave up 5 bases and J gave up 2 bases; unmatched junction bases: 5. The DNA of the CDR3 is TGCGCCAGCAGGAGGGCGGGAGGACAAGAGACCCAGTACTTC. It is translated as CASRRAGGQETQYF. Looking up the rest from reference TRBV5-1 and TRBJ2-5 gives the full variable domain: KAGVTQTPRYLIKTRGQQVTLSCSPISGHRSVSWYQQTPGQGLQFLFEYFSETQRNKGNFPGRFSGRQFSNSRSEMNVSTLELGDSALYLCASRRAGGQETQYFGPGTRLLVL.

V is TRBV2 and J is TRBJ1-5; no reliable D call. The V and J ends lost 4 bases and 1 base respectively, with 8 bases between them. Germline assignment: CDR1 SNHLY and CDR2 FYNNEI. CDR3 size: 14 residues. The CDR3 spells CASSVDNSNQPQHF. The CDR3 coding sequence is TGTGCCAGCAGTGTTGACAACAGCAATCAGCCCCAGCATTTT.

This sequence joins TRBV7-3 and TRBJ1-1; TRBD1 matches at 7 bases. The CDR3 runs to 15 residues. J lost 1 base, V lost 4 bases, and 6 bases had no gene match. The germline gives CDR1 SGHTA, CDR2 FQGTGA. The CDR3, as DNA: TGTGCCAGCAGCTCCACAGGGGAACGGAACACTGAAGCTTTCTTT. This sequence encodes CASSSTGERNTEAFF.

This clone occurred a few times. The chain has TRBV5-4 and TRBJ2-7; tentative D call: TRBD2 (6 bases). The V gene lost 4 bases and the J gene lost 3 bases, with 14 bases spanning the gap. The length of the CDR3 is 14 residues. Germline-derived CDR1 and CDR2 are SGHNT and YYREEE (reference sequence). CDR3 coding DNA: TGTGCCAGCAGCGCCGGGGACTCGAACTACGAGCAGTACTTC. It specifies CASSAGDSNYEQYF.

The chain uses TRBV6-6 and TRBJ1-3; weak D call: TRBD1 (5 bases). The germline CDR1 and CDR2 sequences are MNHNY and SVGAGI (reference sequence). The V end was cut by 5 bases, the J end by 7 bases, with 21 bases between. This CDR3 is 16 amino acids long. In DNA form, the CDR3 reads TGTGCCAGCAGTCCCAATGTGGGCAGGGAAGAGAACACCATATATTTT. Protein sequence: CASSPNVGREENTIYF.

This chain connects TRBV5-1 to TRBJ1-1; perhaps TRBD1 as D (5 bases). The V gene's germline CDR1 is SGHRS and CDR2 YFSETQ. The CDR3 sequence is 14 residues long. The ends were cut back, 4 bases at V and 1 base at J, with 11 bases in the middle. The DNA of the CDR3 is TGCGCCAGCAGCCCGGGACTGGCGAACACTGAAGCTTTCTTT. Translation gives CASSPGLANTEAFF.

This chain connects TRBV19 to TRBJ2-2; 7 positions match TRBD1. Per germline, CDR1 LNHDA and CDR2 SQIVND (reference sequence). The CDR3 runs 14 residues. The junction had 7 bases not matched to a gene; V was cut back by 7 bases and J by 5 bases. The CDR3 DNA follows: TGTGCCAGTACCGCCGGGACAGATACCGGGGAGCTGTTTTTT. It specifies CASTAGTDTGELFF.

CDR3 sequence (DNA): TGTGCCAGCAGGTTGACAGGGGCGGATGGCTACACCTTC. As protein: CASRLTGADGYTF. The chain uses TRBV5-4 and TRBJ1-2, with 8 bases identical to TRBD1. CDR3 size: 13 residues. V was pared by 5 bases and J by 6 bases, with 6 bases of the junction left unmatched. CDR1 and CDR2 (germline): SGHNT, YYREEE (reference sequence). Full variable domain (rest looked up from reference TRBV5-4 and TRBJ1-2): ETGVTQSPTHLIKTRGQQVTLRCSSQSGHNTVSWYQQALGQGPQFIFQYYREEENGRGNFPPRFSGLQFPNYSSELNVNALELDDSALYLCASRLTGADGYTFGSGTRLTVV.